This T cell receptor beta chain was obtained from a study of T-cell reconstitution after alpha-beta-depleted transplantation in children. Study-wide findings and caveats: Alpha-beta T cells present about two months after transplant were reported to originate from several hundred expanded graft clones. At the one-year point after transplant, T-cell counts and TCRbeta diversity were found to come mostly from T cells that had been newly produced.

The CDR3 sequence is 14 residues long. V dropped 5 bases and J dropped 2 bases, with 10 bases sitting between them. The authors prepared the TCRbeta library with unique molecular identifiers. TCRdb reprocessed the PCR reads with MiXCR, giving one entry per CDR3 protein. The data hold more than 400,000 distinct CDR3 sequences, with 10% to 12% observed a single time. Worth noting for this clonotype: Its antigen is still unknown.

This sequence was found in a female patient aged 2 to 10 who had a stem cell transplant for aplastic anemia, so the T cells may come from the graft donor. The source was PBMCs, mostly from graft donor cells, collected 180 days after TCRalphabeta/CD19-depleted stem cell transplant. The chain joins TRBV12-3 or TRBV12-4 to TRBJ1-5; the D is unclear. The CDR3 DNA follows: TGTGCCAGCAGTCAATACCGGGGCAATCAGCCCCAGCATTTT. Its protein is CASSQYRGNQPQHF.